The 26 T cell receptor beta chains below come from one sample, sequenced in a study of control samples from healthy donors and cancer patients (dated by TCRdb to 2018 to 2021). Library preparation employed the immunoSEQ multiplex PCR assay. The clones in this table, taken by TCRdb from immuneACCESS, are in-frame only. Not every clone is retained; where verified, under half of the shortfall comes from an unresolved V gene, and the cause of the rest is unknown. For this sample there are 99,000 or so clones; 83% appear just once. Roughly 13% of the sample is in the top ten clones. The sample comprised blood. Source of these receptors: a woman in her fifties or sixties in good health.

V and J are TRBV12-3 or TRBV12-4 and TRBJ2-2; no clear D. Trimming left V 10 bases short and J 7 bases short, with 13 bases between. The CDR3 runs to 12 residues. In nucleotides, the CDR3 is TGTGCCACCCACTTCGTGAACGGGGAGCTGTTTTTT. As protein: CATHFVNGELFF.

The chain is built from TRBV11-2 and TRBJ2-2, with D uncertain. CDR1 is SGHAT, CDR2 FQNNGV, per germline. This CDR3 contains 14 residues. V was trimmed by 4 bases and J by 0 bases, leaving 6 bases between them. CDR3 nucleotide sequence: TGTGCCAGCAGCTCCCGATCGAACACCGGGGAGCTGTTTTTT. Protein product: CASSSRSNTGELFF.

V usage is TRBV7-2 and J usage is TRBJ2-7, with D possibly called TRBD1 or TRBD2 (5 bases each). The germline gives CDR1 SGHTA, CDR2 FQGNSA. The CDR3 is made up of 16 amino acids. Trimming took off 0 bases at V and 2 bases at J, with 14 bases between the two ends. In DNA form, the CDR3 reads TGTGCCAGCAGCTTAGCGGGTGGTATGGGGGCCTACGAGCAGTACTTC. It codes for CASSLAGGMGAYEQYF.

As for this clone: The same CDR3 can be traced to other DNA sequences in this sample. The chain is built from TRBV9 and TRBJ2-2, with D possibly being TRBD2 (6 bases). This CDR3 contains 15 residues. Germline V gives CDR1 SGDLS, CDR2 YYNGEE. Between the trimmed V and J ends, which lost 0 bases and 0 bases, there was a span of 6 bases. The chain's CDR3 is CASSVGLANTGELFF. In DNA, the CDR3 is TGTGCCAGCAGCGTAGGACTAGCGAACACCGGGGAGCTGTTTTTT.

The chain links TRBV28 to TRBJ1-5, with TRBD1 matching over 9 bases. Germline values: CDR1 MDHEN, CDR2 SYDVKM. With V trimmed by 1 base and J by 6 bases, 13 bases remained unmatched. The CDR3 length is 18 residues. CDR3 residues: CASSLLGQGLGLAQPQHF. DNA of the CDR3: TGTGCCAGCAGTTTATTAGGACAGGGGCTGGGTTTGGCTCAGCCCCAGCATTTT.

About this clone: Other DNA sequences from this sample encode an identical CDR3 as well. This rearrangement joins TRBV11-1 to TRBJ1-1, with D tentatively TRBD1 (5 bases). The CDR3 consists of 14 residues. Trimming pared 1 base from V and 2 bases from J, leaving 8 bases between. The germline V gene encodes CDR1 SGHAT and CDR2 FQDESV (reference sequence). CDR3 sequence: CASSLVGPNTEAFF. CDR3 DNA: TGTGCCAGCAGCTTAGTGGGGCCTAACACTGAAGCTTTCTTT. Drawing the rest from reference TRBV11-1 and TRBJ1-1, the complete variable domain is EAEVAQSPRYKITEKSQAVAFWCDPISGHATLYWYRQILGQGPELLVQFQDESVVDDSQLPKDRFSAERLKGVDSTLKIQPAELGDSAMYLCASSLVGPNTEAFFGQGTRLTVV.

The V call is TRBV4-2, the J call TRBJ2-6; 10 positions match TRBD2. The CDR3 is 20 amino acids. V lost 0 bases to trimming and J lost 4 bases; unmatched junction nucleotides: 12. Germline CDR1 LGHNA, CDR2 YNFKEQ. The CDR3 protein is CASSQDRSSGSVGGANVLTF. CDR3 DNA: TGTGCCAGCAGCCAAGATCGGTCTAGCGGGAGTGTAGGCGGGGCCAACGTCCTGACTTTC.

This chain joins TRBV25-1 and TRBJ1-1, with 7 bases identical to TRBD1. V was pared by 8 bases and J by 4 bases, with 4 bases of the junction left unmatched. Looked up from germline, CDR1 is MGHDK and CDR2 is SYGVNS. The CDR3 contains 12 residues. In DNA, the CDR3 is TGTGCCAGCCTAGGGGGCGGCACTGAAGCTTTCTTT. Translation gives CASLGGGTEAFF.

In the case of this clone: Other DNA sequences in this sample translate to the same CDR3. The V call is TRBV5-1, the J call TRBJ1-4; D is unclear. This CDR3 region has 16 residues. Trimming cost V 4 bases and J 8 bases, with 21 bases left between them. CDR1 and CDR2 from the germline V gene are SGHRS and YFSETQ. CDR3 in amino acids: CASSGTAAGPGEKLFF. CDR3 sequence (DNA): TGCGCCAGCAGCGGTACGGCCGCGGGCCCTGGGGAAAAACTGTTTTTT.

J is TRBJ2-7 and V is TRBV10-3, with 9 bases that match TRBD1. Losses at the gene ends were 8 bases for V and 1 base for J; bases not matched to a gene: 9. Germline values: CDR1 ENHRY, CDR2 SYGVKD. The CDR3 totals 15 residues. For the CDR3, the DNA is TGTGCCATCTCCCTTGGGACAGGGCAGTCCTACGAGCAGTACTTC. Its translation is CAISLGTGQSYEQYF.

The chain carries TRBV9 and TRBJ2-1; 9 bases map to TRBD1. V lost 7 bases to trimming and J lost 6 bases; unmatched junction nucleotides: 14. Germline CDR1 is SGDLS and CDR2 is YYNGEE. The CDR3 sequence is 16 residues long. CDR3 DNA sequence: TGTGCCAGCTCACTTCAACCGGGACAGGGAACCAATGAGCAGTTCTTC. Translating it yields CASSLQPGQGTNEQFF.

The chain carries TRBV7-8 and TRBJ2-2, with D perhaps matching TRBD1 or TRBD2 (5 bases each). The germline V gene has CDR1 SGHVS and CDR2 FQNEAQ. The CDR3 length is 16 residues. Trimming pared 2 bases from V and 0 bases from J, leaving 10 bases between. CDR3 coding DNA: TGTGCCAGCAGCTTAATTTGGGGGACGAACACCGGGGAGCTGTTTTTT. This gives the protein CASSLIWGTNTGELFF.

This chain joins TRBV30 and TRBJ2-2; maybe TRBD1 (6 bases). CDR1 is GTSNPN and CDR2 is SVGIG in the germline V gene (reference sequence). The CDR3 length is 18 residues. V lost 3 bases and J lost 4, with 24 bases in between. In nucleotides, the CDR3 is TGTGCCTGGAGGGCTATGTCCTCACAGGGATGGGGCACCGGGGAGCTGTTTTTT. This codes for CAWRAMSSQGWGTGELFF.

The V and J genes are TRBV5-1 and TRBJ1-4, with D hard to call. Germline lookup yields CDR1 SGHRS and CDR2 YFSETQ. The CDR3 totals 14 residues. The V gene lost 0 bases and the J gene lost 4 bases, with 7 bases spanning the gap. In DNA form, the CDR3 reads TGCGCCAGCAGCTTGGGGGTTTTTAATGAAAAACTGTTTTTT. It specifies CASSLGVFNEKLFF.

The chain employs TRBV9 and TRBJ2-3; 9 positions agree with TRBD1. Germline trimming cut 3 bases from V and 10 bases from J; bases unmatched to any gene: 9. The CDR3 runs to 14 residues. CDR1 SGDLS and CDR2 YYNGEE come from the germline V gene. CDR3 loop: CASSGFGQGMPQYF. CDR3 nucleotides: TGTGCCAGCAGCGGGTTCGGACAGGGGATGCCGCAGTATTTT.

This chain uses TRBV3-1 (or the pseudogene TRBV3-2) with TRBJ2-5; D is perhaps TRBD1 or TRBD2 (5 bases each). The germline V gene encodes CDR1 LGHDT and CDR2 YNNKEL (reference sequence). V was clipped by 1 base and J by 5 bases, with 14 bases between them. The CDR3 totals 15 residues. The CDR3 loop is CASSQAGRGTETQYF. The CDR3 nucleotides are TGTGCCAGCAGCCAAGCAGGGAGAGGGACGGAGACCCAGTACTTC.

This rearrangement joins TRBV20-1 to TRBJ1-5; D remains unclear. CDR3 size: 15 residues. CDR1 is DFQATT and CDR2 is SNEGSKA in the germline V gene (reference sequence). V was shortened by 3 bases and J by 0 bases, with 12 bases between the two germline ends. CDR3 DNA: TGCAGTGCTAGTGAGGCCGAGTATAGCAATCAGCCCCAGCATTTT. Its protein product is CSASEAEYSNQPQHF.

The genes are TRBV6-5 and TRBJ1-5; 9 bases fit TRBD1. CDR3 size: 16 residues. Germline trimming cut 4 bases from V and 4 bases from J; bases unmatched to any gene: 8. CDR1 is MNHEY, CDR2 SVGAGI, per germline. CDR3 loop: CASSSIDRGENQPQHF. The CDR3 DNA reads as TGTGCCAGCAGTTCAATAGACAGGGGGGAAAATCAGCCCCAGCATTTT.

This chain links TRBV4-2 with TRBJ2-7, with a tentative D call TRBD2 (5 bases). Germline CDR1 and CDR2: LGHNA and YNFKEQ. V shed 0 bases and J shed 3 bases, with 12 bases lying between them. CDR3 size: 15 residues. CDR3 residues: CASSQDSRGNYEQYF. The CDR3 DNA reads TGTGCCAGCAGCCAAGATTCTCGGGGTAACTACGAGCAGTACTTC.

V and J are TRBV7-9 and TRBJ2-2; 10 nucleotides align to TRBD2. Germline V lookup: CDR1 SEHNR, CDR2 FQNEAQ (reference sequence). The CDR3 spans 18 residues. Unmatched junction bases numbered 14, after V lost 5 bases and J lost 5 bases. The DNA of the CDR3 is TGTGCCAGCAGCCCCCCCCGATCAGCGGGAGGGGGTACCGGGGAGCTGTTTTTT. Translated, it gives CASSPPRSAGGGTGELFF.

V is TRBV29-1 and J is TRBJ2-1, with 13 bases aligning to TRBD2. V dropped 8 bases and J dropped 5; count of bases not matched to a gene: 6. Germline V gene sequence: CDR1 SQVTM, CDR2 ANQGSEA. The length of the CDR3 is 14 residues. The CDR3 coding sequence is TGCAGCCATAAGACTAGCGGGAGGAACAATGAGCAGTTCTTC. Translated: CSHKTSGRNNEQFF.

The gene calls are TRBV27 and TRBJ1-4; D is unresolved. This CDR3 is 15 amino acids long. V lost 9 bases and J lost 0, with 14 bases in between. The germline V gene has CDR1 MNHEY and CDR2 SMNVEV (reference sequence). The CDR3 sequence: CASRIREATNEKLFF. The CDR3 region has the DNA TGTGCCAGTCGAATCCGGGAGGCAACTAATGAAAAACTGTTTTTT.

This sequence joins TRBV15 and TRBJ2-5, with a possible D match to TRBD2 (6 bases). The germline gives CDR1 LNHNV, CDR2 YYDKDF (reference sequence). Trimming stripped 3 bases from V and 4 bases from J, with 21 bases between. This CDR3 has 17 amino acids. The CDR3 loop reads CATSSGIRTGGGETQYF. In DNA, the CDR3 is TGTGCCACCAGCAGTGGAATCAGGACTGGGGGAGGAGAGACCCAGTACTTC.

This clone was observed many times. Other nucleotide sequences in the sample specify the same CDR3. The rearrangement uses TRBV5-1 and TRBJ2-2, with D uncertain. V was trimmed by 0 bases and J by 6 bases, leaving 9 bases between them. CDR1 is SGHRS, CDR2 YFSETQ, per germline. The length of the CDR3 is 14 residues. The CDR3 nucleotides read TGCGCCAGCAGCTTGGGTGGCGGATCCGGGGAGCTGTTTTTT. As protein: CASSLGGGSGELFF.

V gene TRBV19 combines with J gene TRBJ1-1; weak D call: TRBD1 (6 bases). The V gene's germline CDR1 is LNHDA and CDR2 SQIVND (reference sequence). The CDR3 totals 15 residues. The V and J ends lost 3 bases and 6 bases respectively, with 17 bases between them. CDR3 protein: CASSISGVWKSEAFF. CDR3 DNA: TGTGCCAGTAGTATTTCAGGGGTGTGGAAGTCTGAAGCTTTCTTT.

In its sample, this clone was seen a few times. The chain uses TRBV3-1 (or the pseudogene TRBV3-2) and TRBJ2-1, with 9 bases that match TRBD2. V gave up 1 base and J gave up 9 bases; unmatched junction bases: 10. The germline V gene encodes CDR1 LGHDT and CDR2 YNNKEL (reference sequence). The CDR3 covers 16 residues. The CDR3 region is CASSQVPGGRVGEQFF. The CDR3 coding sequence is TGTGCCAGCAGCCAAGTCCCCGGCGGGAGGGTCGGTGAGCAGTTCTTC.